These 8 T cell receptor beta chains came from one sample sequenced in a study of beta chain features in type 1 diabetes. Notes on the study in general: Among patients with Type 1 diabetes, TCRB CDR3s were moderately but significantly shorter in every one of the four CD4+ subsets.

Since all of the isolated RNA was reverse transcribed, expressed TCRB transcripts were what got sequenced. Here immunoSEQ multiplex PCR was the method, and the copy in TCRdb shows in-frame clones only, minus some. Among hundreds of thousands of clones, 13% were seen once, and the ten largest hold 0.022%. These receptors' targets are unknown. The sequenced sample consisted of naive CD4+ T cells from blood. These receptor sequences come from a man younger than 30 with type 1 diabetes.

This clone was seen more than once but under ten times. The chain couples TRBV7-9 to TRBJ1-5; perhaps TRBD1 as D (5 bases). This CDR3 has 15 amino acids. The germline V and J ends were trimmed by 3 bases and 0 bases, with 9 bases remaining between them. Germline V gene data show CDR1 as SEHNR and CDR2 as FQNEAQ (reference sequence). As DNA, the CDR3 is TGTGCCAGCAGCTTGGGGCTGAGTAGCAATCAGCCCCAGCATTTT. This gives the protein CASSLGLSSNQPQHF.

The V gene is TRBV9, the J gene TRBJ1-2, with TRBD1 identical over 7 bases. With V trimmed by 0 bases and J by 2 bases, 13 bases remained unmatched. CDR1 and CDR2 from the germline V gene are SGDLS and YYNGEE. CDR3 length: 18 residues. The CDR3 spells CASSVVGTVAKGNYGYTF. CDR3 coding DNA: TGTGCCAGCAGCGTAGTTGGGACAGTAGCGAAAGGGAACTATGGCTACACCTTC.

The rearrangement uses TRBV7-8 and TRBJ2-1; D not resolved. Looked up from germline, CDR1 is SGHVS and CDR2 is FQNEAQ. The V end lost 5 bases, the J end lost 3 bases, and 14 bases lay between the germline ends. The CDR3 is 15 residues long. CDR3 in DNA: TGTGCCAGCAGCCCGCCTGATGTCAGCTACAATGAGCAGTTCTTC. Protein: CASSPPDVSYNEQFF.

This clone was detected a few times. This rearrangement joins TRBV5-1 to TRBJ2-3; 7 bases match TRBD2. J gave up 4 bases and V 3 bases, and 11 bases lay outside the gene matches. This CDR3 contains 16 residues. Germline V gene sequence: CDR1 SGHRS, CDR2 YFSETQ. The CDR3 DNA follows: TGCGCCAGCAGCTCCCTCCCCAGCGGGGTGGCAGATACGCAGTATTTT. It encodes CASSSLPSGVADTQYF.

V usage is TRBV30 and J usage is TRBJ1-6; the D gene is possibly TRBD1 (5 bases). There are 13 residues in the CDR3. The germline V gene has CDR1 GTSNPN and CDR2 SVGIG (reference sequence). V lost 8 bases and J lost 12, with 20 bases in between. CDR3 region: CAGSRDPLGPLHF. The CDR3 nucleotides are TGTGCCGGTTCCCGGGACCCCCTCGGACCCCTCCACTTT.

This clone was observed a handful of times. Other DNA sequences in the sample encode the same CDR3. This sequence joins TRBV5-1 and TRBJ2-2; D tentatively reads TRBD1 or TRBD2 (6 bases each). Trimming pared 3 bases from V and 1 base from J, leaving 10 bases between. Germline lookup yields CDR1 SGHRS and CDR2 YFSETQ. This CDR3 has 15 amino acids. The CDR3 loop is CASSSGGGNTGELFF. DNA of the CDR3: TGCGCCAGCAGCTCTGGAGGGGGGAACACCGGGGAGCTGTTTTTT.

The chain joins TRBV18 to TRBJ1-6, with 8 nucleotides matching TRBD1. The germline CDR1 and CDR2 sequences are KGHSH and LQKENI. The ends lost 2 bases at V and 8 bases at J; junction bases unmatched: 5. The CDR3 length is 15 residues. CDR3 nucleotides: TGTGCCAGCTCACCAGGACAGGGAACGGATTCACCCCTCCACTTT. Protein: CASSPGQGTDSPLHF.

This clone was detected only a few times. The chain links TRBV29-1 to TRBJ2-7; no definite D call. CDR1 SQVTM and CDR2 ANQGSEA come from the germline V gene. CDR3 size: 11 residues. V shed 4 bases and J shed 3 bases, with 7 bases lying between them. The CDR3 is CSVGADYEQYF. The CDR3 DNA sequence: TGCAGCGTTGGGGCCGACTACGAGCAGTACTTC.